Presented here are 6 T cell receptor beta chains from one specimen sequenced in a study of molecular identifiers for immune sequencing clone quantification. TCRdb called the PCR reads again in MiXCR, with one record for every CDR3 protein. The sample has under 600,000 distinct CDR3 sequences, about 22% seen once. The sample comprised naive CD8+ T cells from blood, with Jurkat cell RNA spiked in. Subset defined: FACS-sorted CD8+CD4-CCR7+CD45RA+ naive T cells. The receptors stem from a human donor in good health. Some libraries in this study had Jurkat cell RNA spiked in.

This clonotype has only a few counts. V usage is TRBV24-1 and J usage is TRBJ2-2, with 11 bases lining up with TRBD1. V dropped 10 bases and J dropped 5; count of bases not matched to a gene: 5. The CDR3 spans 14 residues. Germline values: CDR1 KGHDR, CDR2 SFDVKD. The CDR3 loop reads CATRTGGRTGELFF. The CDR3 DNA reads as TGTGCCACAAGGACAGGGGGCAGGACCGGGGAGCTGTTTTTT.

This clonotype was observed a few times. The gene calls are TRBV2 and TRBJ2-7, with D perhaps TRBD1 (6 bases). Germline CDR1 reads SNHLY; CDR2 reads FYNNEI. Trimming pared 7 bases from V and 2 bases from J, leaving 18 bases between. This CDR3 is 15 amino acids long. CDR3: CASTPQGTRPYEQYF. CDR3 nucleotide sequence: TGTGCCAGCACCCCCCAGGGGACAAGGCCCTACGAGCAGTACTTC.

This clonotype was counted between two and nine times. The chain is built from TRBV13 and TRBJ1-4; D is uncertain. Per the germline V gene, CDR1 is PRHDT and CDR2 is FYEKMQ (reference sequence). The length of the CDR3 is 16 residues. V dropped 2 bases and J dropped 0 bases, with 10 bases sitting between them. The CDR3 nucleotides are TGTGCCAGCAGCTTACAGGCGCTTGCAACTAATGAAAAACTGTTTTTT. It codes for CASSLQALATNEKLFF.

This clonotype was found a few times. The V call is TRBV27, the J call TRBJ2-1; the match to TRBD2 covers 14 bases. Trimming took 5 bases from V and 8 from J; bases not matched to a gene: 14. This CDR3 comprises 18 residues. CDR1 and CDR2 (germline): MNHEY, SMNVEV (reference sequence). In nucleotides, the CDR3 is TGTGCCAGCAGTGCCGGGACTAGCGGGAGATACCTTGGGTATGAGCAGTTCTTC. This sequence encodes CASSAGTSGRYLGYEQFF.

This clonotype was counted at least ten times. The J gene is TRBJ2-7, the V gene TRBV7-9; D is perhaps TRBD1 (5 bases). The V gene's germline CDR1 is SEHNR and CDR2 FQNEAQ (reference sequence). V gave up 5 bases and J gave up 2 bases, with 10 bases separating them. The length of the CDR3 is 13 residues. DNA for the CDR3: TGTGCCAGCAGCACAGGTCCGACCTACGAGCAGTACTTC. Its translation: CASSTGPTYEQYF. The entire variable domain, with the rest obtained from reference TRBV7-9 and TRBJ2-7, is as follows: DTGVSQNPRHKITKRGQNVTFRCDPISEHNRLYWYRQTLGQGPEFLTYFQNEAQLEKSRLLSDRFSAERPKGSFSTLEIQRTEQGDSAMYLCASSTGPTYEQYFGPGTRLTVT.

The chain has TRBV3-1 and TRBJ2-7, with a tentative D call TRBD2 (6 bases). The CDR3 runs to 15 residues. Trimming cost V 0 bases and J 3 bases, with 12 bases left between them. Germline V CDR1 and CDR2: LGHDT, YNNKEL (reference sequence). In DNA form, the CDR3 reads TGTGCCAGCAGCCAAGATGCCCGGGGGAGCTACGAGCAGTACTTC. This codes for CASSQDARGSYEQYF.